The present TCR beta chain was sequenced within a study of T cell repertoires in cytomegalovirus infection (dated by TCRdb to about 2019). A note on the overall study: Recently identified HLA-C-restricted CMV epitopes, whose presentation resists viral immunomodulation, were targeted by peptide stimulations together with well-studied HLA-B-restricted epitopes. Donor HLA type was relevant to the analysis, as public TCR beta signatures indicated carriage of CMV infection together with the matching HLA type.

These reads were obtained on an Illumina HiSeq 1500. TCRdb took the public reads, trimmed them with fastp at Q25, ran MiXCR for clone calling and kept in-frame beta chains. A single entry per CDR3 protein holds the most common genes and DNA from its merged rows. This sample has roughly 920,000 distinct CDR3 sequences in its table, and approximately 33% of those were observed once. 13% of the sample belongs to the ten largest clones. The CDR3 measures 15 amino acids from cysteine to phenylalanine. Just the 45-base CDR3 DNA is kept, in frame starting at base 1. Based on the germline V gene, the CDR1 and CDR2 sequences are MNHEY and SVGEGT. V is pared back by 8 bases and J by 6 bases, with 19 bases lying between the germline termini. The sample's treatment or condition label is to be understood as: in vitro stimulation with specific CMV peptide epitopes to enrich CMV-specific T cells. There are a few counts of this clonotype. Its specific antigen is unknown. There are no base qualities to consult, and no much larger clone falls within one base.

What the research found in general, with its limitations: The ex vivo response was dominated by HLA-C-restricted CMV-specific TCR beta clonotypes, which also provided the single most frequent clonotype in two of eight donors. In both this cohort and an independent roughly 400-donor cohort, the cumulative frequency of public TCR beta family members distinguished carriers of CMV infection plus the relevant HLA type.

The sample in question was cultured CD8+ T cells from PBMCs, obtained from culture after CMV antigen stimulation. This receptor was obtained from a human donor in good health (CMV status not recorded). Some clones in this sample may be carry-over from other donors' samples. This receptor chain uses TRBV6-2 or TRBV6-3 and TRBJ2-2; a tentative D call is TRBD1 (6 bases match). The DNA sequence is as follows: TGTGCCAGCCATAGGGGGACAATTTTTTCCGGGGAGCTGTTTTTT. Its translation is CASHRGTIFSGELFF.